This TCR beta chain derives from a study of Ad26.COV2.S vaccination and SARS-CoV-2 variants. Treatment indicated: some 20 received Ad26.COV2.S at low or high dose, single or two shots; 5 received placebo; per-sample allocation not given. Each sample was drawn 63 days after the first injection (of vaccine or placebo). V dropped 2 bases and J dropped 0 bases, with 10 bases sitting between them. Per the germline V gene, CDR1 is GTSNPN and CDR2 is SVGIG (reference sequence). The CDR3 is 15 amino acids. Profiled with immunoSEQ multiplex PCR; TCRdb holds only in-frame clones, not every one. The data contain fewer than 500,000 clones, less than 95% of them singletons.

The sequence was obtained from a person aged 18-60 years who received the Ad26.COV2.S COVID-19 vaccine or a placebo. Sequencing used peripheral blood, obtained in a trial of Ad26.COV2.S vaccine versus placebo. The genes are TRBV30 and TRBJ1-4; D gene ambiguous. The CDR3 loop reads CAWSRKGSTNEKLFF. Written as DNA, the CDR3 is TGTGCCTGGAGTCGAAAGGGATCAACTAATGAAAAACTGTTTTTT. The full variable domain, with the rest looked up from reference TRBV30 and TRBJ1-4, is SQTIHQWPATLVQPVGSPLSLECTVEGTSNPNLYWYRQAAGRGLQLLFYSVGIGQISSEVPQNLSASRPQDRQFILSSKKLLLSDSGFYLCAWSRKGSTNEKLFFGSGTQLSVL.